Below, 22 T cell receptor beta chains from the same sample are listed, as sequenced in a study of beta chain features in type 1 diabetes (dated by TCRdb to 2016 to 2019). The full study reports these points: Type 1 diabetes patients showed a moderate but significant shortening of TCRB CDR3 length in all four CD4+ subsets.

These receptors lack a known antigen. The method behind the library was the immunoSEQ multiplex PCR assay. The entire amount of isolated RNA was reverse transcribed using the High Capacity cDNA Reverse Transcription Kit, so the sequenced TCRB transcripts were expressed ones. This immuneACCESS table, as held by TCRdb, lists in-frame sequences with V and J called but not all clones. Of the missing ones, under half trace to an unresolved V gene in checked studies; the others have no known cause. The sample records fewer than 110,000 clones, approximately 30% of which are singletons. The ten biggest clones cover 0.53% of the sample. The specimen was central memory CD4+ T cells from blood. These receptors all stem from a woman under 30 with type 1 diabetes.

This chain joins TRBV4-3 and TRBJ1-2; the match to TRBD1 covers 10 bases. Germline CDR1 LGHNA, CDR2 YSLEER. The CDR3 is made up of 15 amino acids. J lost 8 bases, V lost 0 bases, and 6 bases had no gene match. CDR3 in DNA: TGCGCCAGCAGCCAAGATCCGGGACAGGGGATGGGCTACACCTTC. It is translated as CASSQDPGQGMGYTF.

This chain links TRBV5-1 with TRBJ2-3; weak D call: TRBD2 (5 bases). Trimming cost V 0 bases and J 6 bases, with 17 bases left between them. CDR3 length equals 16 residues. Germline-derived CDR1 and CDR2 are SGHRS and YFSETQ. The CDR3 spells CASSLEASHRGDTQYF. Written as DNA, the CDR3 is TGCGCCAGCAGCTTGGAGGCCAGCCATAGAGGGGATACGCAGTATTTT.

The table lists this clone with a few counts. The chain links TRBV18 to TRBJ1-1; D perhaps matches TRBD1 (5 bases). Trimming pared 3 bases from V and 1 base from J, leaving 9 bases between. From germline, CDR1 is KGHSH and CDR2 LQKENI. This CDR3 region has 14 residues. CDR3 sequence (DNA): TGTGCCAGCTCACCGAATCAGGGGAACACTGAAGCTTTCTTT. Translation: CASSPNQGNTEAFF.

This clone was found a few times. The V gene is TRBV7-8, the J gene TRBJ2-5; D not certain. V lost 2 bases and J 2 bases, leaving 6 bases between the germline ends. The CDR3 contains 13 residues. Germline loops: CDR1 SGHVS, CDR2 FQNEAQ. DNA for the CDR3: TGTGCCAGCAGCTTACTAGGTCAAGAGACCCAGTACTTC. Its translation is CASSLLGQETQYF.

This clone is a singleton in its sample. The chain couples TRBV5-1 to TRBJ2-3, with 14 bases aligning to TRBD2. Trimming removed 0 bases from V and 2 bases from J; junction bases left unmatched: 5. Germline CDR1 and CDR2: SGHRS and YFSETQ. There are 18 residues in the CDR3. Here the CDR3 DNA reads TGCGCCAGCAGCTTGGGAGGGACTAGCGGGAGTACCACAGATACGCAGTATTTT. This gives the protein CASSLGGTSGSTTDTQYF.

V and J are TRBV23-1 and TRBJ1-2, with a possible D match to TRBD1 (5 bases). TRBV23-1 is reported as an ORF; its role is uncertain. V was trimmed by 1 base and J by 4 bases, leaving 16 bases between them. The CDR3 loop spans 16 amino acids. This CDR3 is CASSQWGENGTYGYTF. In DNA, the CDR3 is TGCGCCAGCAGTCAATGGGGGGAAAATGGCACCTATGGCTACACCTTC.

The chain uses TRBV19 and TRBJ1-4, with no clear D. The germline V and J ends were trimmed by 2 bases and 1 base, with 8 bases remaining between them. The CDR3 spans 15 residues. Germline CDR1 LNHDA, CDR2 SQIVND (reference sequence). The chain's CDR3 is CASSIYPGTNEKLFF. DNA for the CDR3: TGTGCCAGTAGTATATACCCCGGAACTAATGAAAAACTGTTTTTT. The whole variable domain, filled in from reference TRBV19 and TRBJ1-4, reads DGGITQSPKYLFRKEGQNVTLSCEQNLNHDAMYWYRQDPGQGLRLIYYSQIVNDFQKGDIAEGYSVSREKKESFPLTVTSAQKNPTAFYLCASSIYPGTNEKLFFGSGTQLSVL.

In nucleotides, the CDR3 is TGTGCCAGCAACCGGGACAGGAACAATAATGAGCAGTTCTTC. Its protein product is CASNRDRNNNEQFF. The gene calls are TRBV2 and TRBJ2-1; 8 bases agree with TRBD1. The germline CDR1 and CDR2 sequences are SNHLY and FYNNEI. CDR3 length: 14 residues. V lost 7 bases, J lost 7 bases, and 9 bases stayed unmatched.

This chain joins TRBV7-8 and TRBJ1-3; tentatively, D is TRBD1 (5 bases). CDR1 is SGHVS, CDR2 FQNEAQ, per germline. Trimming took 5 bases from V and 0 from J, leaving 11 bases between them. The CDR3 is made up of 15 amino acids. The CDR3 loop reads CASSPQVLSGNTIYF. DNA for the CDR3: TGTGCCAGCAGCCCACAGGTCCTCTCTGGAAACACCATATATTTT.

This clone was counted between two and nine times. The chain uses TRBV6-5 and TRBJ1-4, with TRBD1 as a possible D gene (5 bases). This CDR3 region has 13 residues. Per the germline V gene, CDR1 is MNHEY and CDR2 is SVGAGI. Trimming shortened V by 4 bases and J by 3 bases, and 6 bases separated the two germline ends. The CDR3 nucleotides read TGTGCCAGCAGTTCCAGGGCTAATGAAAAACTGTTTTTT. Protein: CASSSRANEKLFF.

V gene TRBV11-3 combines with J gene TRBJ2-5; the match to TRBD1 covers 11 bases. CDR3 length equals 13 residues. V lost 5 bases and J lost 7; bases outside the gene matches: 3. Germline-derived CDR1 and CDR2 are SGHNT and YENEEA. The CDR3 loop is CASSLGTGGTQYF. CDR3 sequence (DNA): TGTGCCAGCAGCCTAGGGACAGGGGGGACCCAGTACTTC.

DNA for the CDR3: TGTGCCAGCAGCTTGGTTACAGGGACGGGTGAGCAGTACGTC. Residues: CASSLVTGTGEQYV. The genes are TRBV7-2 and TRBJ2-7; tentatively, D is TRBD1 (6 bases). Trimming took off 3 bases at V and 7 bases at J, with 16 bases between the two ends. CDR1 SGHTA and CDR2 FQGNSA come from the germline V gene. The CDR3 is 14 residues long.

The rearrangement links TRBV5-4 to TRBJ2-5; D ambiguous. The CDR3 spans 13 residues. From germline, CDR1 is SGHNT and CDR2 YYREEE (reference sequence). V dropped 2 bases and J dropped 5 bases, with 10 bases sitting between them. The CDR3 DNA is TGTGCCAGCAGCTTAGCCCCTCGGGAGACCCAGTACTTC. This codes for CASSLAPRETQYF. Combining the CDR3 with reference TRBV5-4 and TRBJ2-5 gives the whole variable domain ETGVTQSPTHLIKTRGQQVTLRCSSQSGHNTVSWYQQALGQGPQFIFQYYREEENGRGNFPPRFSGLQFPNYSSELNVNALELDDSALYLCASSLAPRETQYFGPGTRLLVL.

The chain uses TRBV5-1 and TRBJ1-1, with D maybe TRBD1 (5 bases). The V gene lost 0 bases and the J gene lost 0 bases, with 12 bases spanning the gap. This CDR3 is 16 amino acids long. Germline assignment: CDR1 SGHRS and CDR2 YFSETQ. This CDR3 is CASSLGAGAMNTEAFF. CDR3 nucleotides: TGCGCCAGCAGCTTGGGTGCTGGGGCGATGAACACTGAAGCTTTCTTT.

Only a few counts were recorded for this clone. The chain joins TRBV25-1 to TRBJ1-5; a weak D match, TRBD1 (6 bases). The CDR3 is 14 amino acids. Germline CDR1 and CDR2: MGHDK and SYGVNS. The V end was cut by 4 bases, the J end by 7 bases, with 14 bases between. The CDR3 is CASSGQEGRQPQHF. Here the CDR3 DNA reads TGTGCCAGCAGTGGACAGGAAGGTCGACAGCCCCAGCATTTT.

The sample holds a few counts of this clone. The V call is TRBV7-8, the J call TRBJ2-7; 8 bases are shared with TRBD1. The CDR3 is 14 amino acids. Germline V gene lookup returns CDR1 SGHVS and CDR2 FQNEAQ. The trim removed 5 bases at V and 3 bases at J, leaving 6 bases unmatched. Written as DNA, the CDR3 is TGTGCCAGCAGCGTATCTACAGGGGGCTACGAGCAGTACGTC. Its protein product is CASSVSTGGYEQYV.

The chain combines TRBV29-1 with TRBJ2-1; 7 bases are shared with TRBD2. From germline, CDR1 is SQVTM and CDR2 ANQGSEA. The CDR3 totals 14 residues. Germline trimming cut 2 bases from V and 1 base from J; bases unmatched to any gene: 2. The CDR3 DNA is TGCAGCGTTGAAACTAGCGTATCCTACAATGAGCAGTTCTTC. It translates to CSVETSVSYNEQFF.

J is TRBJ2-7 and V is TRBV28, with a weak D call TRBD2 (6 bases). This CDR3 is 14 amino acids long. V was pared by 10 bases and J by 3 bases, with 19 bases between. CDR1 and CDR2 (germline): MDHEN, SYDVKM. The CDR3 sequence: CATVRSGRGYEQYF. For the CDR3, the DNA is TGTGCCACTGTTCGTTCCGGGCGGGGCTACGAGCAGTACTTC. The whole variable domain, remainder taken from reference TRBV28 and TRBJ2-7, is DVKVTQSSRYLVKRTGEKVFLECVQDMDHENMFWYRQDPGLGLRLIYFSYDVKMKEKGDIPEGYSVSREKKERFSLILESASTNQTSMYLCATVRSGRGYEQYFGPGTRLTVT.

The V call is TRBV18, the J call TRBJ2-7; 9 bases are shared with TRBD1. The CDR3 is made up of 15 amino acids. Germline lookup yields CDR1 KGHSH and CDR2 LQKENI. The junction had 5 bases not matched to a gene; V was cut back by 3 bases and J by 2 bases. The CDR3 loop reads CASSPGTGIPYEQYF. CDR3 nucleotide sequence: TGTGCCAGCTCACCCGGGACAGGGATACCCTACGAGCAGTACTTC.

The V gene is TRBV7-9, the J gene TRBJ2-1, with 10 bases lining up with TRBD2. The germline V gene has CDR1 SEHNR and CDR2 FQNEAQ (reference sequence). Germline trimming cut 5 bases from V and 3 bases from J; bases unmatched to any gene: 7. CDR3 length: 16 amino acids. DNA for the CDR3: TGTGCCAGCAGCACACCCGGGACTAGCGTCTACAATGAGCAGTTCTTC. Amino acid sequence: CASSTPGTSVYNEQFF.

In its sample, this clone was seen many times. CDR3 loop: CASSQESSRLSLGQYF. CDR3 DNA: TGTGCCAGCAGCCAAGAGTCGTCGCGGCTATCGCTTGGGCAGTACTTC. This chain joins TRBV4-2 and TRBJ2-7, with D unresolved. Germline lookup yields CDR1 LGHNA and CDR2 YNFKEQ. The V end lost 0 bases, the J end lost 9 bases, and 21 bases lay between the germline ends. The CDR3 has 16 residues.

There are a few counts of this clone. The DNA of the CDR3 is TGTGCCAGCAGCTTAGCGGGAAACACCGGGGAGCTGTTTTTT. This gives the protein CASSLAGNTGELFF. The chain uses TRBV13 and TRBJ2-2; D is perhaps TRBD2 (5 bases). The CDR3 is made up of 14 amino acids. The V gene lost 1 base and the J gene lost 2 bases, with 5 bases spanning the gap. Germline-derived CDR1 and CDR2 are PRHDT and FYEKMQ (reference sequence).